Listed below are T cell receptor beta chains from one sample, sequenced in a study of blood T cell repertoires in COVID-19. The repertoire was sequenced with immunoSEQ multiplex PCR; TCRdb's copy has only in-frame clones and lacks some. The repertoire has around 220,000 clones, 75% to 90% of them found once; the top ten carry 6% to 7%. The sequenced sample consisted of PBMCs or T cells enriched from blood (not recorded which). These receptor sequences come from a woman under 40 with acute COVID-19. Each CDR3 is given with its conserved first and last residue. Fields, in order: clone size, D gene, V gene, J gene, CDR3 length, CDR3 DNA, CDR3 protein. D genes are given only for firm matches. Not every row has a clone size; where given, it reads once, few, many or a size class.

size: -
D: TRBD2
V: TRBV3-1/TRBV3-2
J: TRBJ2-3
length: 17
DNA: TGTGCCAGCAGCTATCGGACTAGCGGGGTTAGCACAGATACGCAGTATTTT
CDR3: CASSYRTSGVSTDTQYF

size: -
D: TRBD2
V: TRBV10-3
J: TRBJ2-3
length: 15
DNA: TGTGCCATCAGTGTGAGAGCGGGAACCACAGATACGCAGTATTTT
CDR3: CAISVRAGTTDTQYF

size: few
D: -
V: TRBV29-1
J: TRBJ1-1
length: 18
DNA: TGCAGCGCCACCATGCCACCCTCTCCGGGACACATAATCACTGAAGCTTTCTTT
CDR3: CSATMPPSPGHIITEAFF

size: -
D: -
V: TRBV28
J: TRBJ1-5
length: 17
DNA: TGTGCCAGCAGAAACAGGGAACGATTCCCCTTCAATCAGCCCCAGCATTTT
CDR3: CASRNRERFPFNQPQHF

size: -
D: TRBD1
V: TRBV2
J: TRBJ1-1
length: 11
DNA: TGTGCCAGCCAGGGACAGCCCGAAGCTTTCTTT
CDR3: CASQGQPEAFF

size: once
D: -
V: TRBV2
J: TRBJ2-1
length: 13
DNA: TGTGCCAGCAGTGGATCCGGGGGACGGGAGCAGTTCTTC
CDR3: CASSGSGGREQFF

size: once
D: -
V: TRBV28
J: TRBJ2-6
length: 14
DNA: TGTGCCAGCAGTCGGAGCTCTGGGGCCAACGTCCTGACTTTC
CDR3: CASSRSSGANVLTF

size: few
D: TRBD1
V: TRBV28
J: TRBJ1-5
length: 12
DNA: TGTGCCAGCAGCACAGGGGTCCAGCCCCAGCATTTT
CDR3: CASSTGVQPQHF

size: -
D: TRBD1
V: TRBV5-1
J: TRBJ1-6
length: 14
DNA: TGCGCCAGCAGCTTGGCCCAGGGGGATTCACCCCTCCACTTT
CDR3: CASSLAQGDSPLHF

size: few
D: TRBD1
V: TRBV10-3
J: TRBJ2-2
length: 15
DNA: TGTGCCACCCGACCGGACAGGGTATACACCGGGGAGCTGTTTTTT
CDR3: CATRPDRVYTGELFF

size: once
D: -
V: TRBV9
J: TRBJ1-1
length: 13
DNA: TGTGCCAGCAGCGTAGATCGGGGAACTGAAGCTTTCTTT
CDR3: CASSVDRGTEAFF

size: -
D: TRBD2
V: TRBV5-4
J: TRBJ2-1
length: 17
DNA: TGTGCCAGCAGCTTGATGGGGTGGCGGGGGGGACACAATGAGCAGTTCTTC
CDR3: CASSLMGWRGGHNEQFF